These 22 T cell receptor beta chains were all obtained from the same sample, sequenced in a study of blood T cells in healthy people across ages. Then a second PCR, running about 6 to 11 cycles, was carried out with a sample-barcoded 5' primer and a J-beta primer mix. TCRdb itself ran the 5' RACE reads through MiXCR, one entry per CDR3 protein. The table lists 1.5 million or so distinct CDR3 sequences, 42% of them singletons. The sample consisted of blood. All receptors come from a young woman in good health.

This clonotype has more than one count but fewer than ten. The genes are TRBV7-8 and TRBJ2-1, with 13 bases matching TRBD2. V dropped 4 bases and J dropped 9; count of bases not matched to a gene: 9. The germline CDR1 and CDR2 sequences are SGHVS and FQNEAQ. The CDR3 has 16 amino acids. This chain's CDR3 is CASSSPTSGRTGEQFF. The CDR3 DNA reads TGTGCCAGCAGCTCGCCGACTAGCGGGAGGACTGGTGAGCAGTTCTTC.

This clonotype was observed at least ten times. V is TRBV10-3 and J is TRBJ2-3; 13 nucleotides align to TRBD2. V shed 2 bases, J shed 5 bases, and the junction held 7 bases outside the gene matches. Germline CDR1 ENHRY, CDR2 SYGVKD. The CDR3 runs 17 residues. Written as DNA, the CDR3 is TGTGCCATCAGTGAGACTCCGGGACTAGCGGGGCTAGATACGCAGTATTTT. Protein: CAISETPGLAGLDTQYF.

Comments on this clonotype: One junction end disagrees with the germline gene, perhaps due to a read error. V usage is TRBV7-6 and J usage is TRBJ2-5, with D perhaps TRBD1 (5 bases). This CDR3 is 16 amino acids long. Germline CDR1 reads SGHVS; CDR2 reads FNYEAQ. CDR3 in DNA: TGTGTCAGCAACGATCCGGGTCAGGGCTCCTACAATGAGCAGTACTTC. Encoded protein: CVSNDPGQGSYNEQYF.

This clonotype was found once. The chain carries TRBV6-1 and TRBJ2-1, with 7 bases matching TRBD1. This CDR3 has 15 residues. After removal of 2 bases from V and 1 base from J, the junction contained 2 bases not matched to a gene. Looked up from germline, CDR1 is MNHNS and CDR2 is SASEGT. The CDR3, as DNA: TGTGCCAGCAGTGAATACAGGGGATCCTACAATGAGCAGTTCTTC. This codes for CASSEYRGSYNEQFF.

This chain joins TRBV20-1 and TRBJ2-3, with a possible D match to TRBD1 (7 bases). This CDR3 is built from 14 residues. Trimming cost V 6 bases and J 0 bases, with 13 bases left between them. CDR1 and CDR2 (germline): DFQATT, SNEGSKA (reference sequence). The CDR3 reads CSAEGAGSTDTQYF. The CDR3 DNA is TGCAGTGCCGAGGGGGCGGGGAGCACAGATACGCAGTATTTT.

This clonotype occurred a few times. This chain connects TRBV27 to TRBJ2-2; no clear D gene. Germline assignment: CDR1 MNHEY and CDR2 SMNVEV (reference sequence). The CDR3 is 13 amino acids. V was cut by 10 bases and J by 3 bases, with 12 bases left in between. The CDR3 is CANRDTYTGELFF. CDR3 sequence (DNA): TGTGCCAACCGAGACACCTACACCGGGGAGCTGTTTTTT.

The chain combines TRBV25-1 with TRBJ1-1; D possibly corresponds to TRBD1 (6 bases). This CDR3 spans 12 amino acids. V was cut by 4 bases and J by 7 bases, with 10 bases left in between. From germline, CDR1 is MGHDK and CDR2 SYGVNS. CDR3 nucleotide sequence: TGTGCCAGCAGTGGTGGACAGCTTGAAGCTTTCTTT. Translating it yields CASSGGQLEAFF.

This clonotype has only a few counts. The chain carries TRBV7-2 and TRBJ2-7; D is perhaps TRBD2 (6 bases). Germline V gene data show CDR1 as SGHTA and CDR2 as FQGNSA. The V end lost 3 bases, the J end lost 3 bases, and 9 bases lay between the germline ends. The CDR3 contains 13 residues. This chain's CDR3 is CASSLGLFYEQYF. CDR3 nucleotide sequence: TGTGCCAGCAGCTTGGGACTCTTCTACGAGCAGTACTTC.

As concerns this clonotype: This clone may be a read error of a much larger clone one base away. V and J are TRBV7-8 and TRBJ2-7; TRBD2 might be the D (6 bases). CDR3 length: 13 amino acids. Germline V gene data show CDR1 as SGHVS and CDR2 as FQNEAQ. The DNA for the CDR3 is TGTGCCAGCAGCAGGACTACTTCCTACGAGCGGTACTTC. It yields the protein CASSRTTSYERYF.

This sequence joins TRBV27 and TRBJ1-4; 7 positions agree with TRBD1. The CDR3 totals 14 residues. J gave up 7 bases and V 6 bases, and 8 bases lay outside the gene matches. CDR1 and CDR2 from the germline V gene are MNHEY and SMNVEV (reference sequence). The CDR3 region is CASRTQGSGEKLFF. The CDR3 region has the DNA TGTGCCAGCAGGACACAGGGGTCAGGTGAAAAACTGTTTTTT.

This chain joins TRBV9 and TRBJ1-1, with a weak D call TRBD1 (5 bases). The V end lost 4 bases, the J end lost 1 base, and 14 bases lay between the germline ends. The CDR3 sequence is 15 residues long. Germline V lookup: CDR1 SGDLS, CDR2 YYNGEE. The CDR3 here is CASSPRRGRNTEAFF. Here the CDR3 DNA reads TGTGCCAGCAGCCCCCGTAGGGGCAGGAACACTGAAGCTTTCTTT.

The chain has TRBV30 and TRBJ2-1; 8 bases map to TRBD2. This CDR3 is 15 amino acids long. The trim removed 0 bases at V and 5 bases at J, leaving 6 bases unmatched. Per germline, CDR1 GTSNPN and CDR2 SVGIG (reference sequence). The DNA of the CDR3 is TGTGCCTGGAGTGTACTTCAGCGGGGGCACAATGAGCAGTTCTTC. Its protein product is CAWSVLQRGHNEQFF.

This clonotype was seen a handful of times. The gene calls are TRBV7-2 and TRBJ2-1; 13 nucleotides match TRBD2. This CDR3 is built from 16 residues. Germline CDR1 reads SGHTA; CDR2 reads FQGNSA. Trimming cost V 1 base and J 6 bases; bases outside gene matches: 3. CDR3 sequence: CASSLDRTSGSNEQFF. The CDR3 nucleotides are TGTGCCAGCAGCTTAGATAGGACTAGCGGGAGCAATGAGCAGTTCTTC.

This clonotype was counted only a few times. In DNA form, the CDR3 reads TGTGCCAGCAGTCCCGGGGGACTAGCGGGAGCCCCCACAGATACGCAGTATTTT. This encodes CASSPGGLAGAPTDTQYF. The chain employs TRBV12-3 or TRBV12-4 and TRBJ2-3, with 14 bases fitting TRBD2. The CDR3 covers 18 residues. The junction had 9 bases not matched to a gene; V was cut back by 5 bases and J by 2 bases.

This chain uses TRBV5-1 with TRBJ2-5; D may be TRBD1 (5 bases). The CDR3 has 13 residues. Germline-derived CDR1 and CDR2 are SGHRS and YFSETQ. Between the trimmed V and J ends, which lost 0 bases and 11 bases, there was a span of 14 bases. In DNA, the CDR3 is TGCGCCAGCAGCTTGGGGGCAGGGCTACAGCAGTACTTC. This codes for CASSLGAGLQQYF.

This clonotype came up a few times. The rearrangement joins TRBV18 to TRBJ2-5; D may correspond to TRBD1 or TRBD2 (5 bases each). Deletions cut 8 bases from V and 0 bases from J, with 10 bases between. The germline V gene encodes CDR1 KGHSH and CDR2 LQKENI. This CDR3 is built from 13 residues. The CDR3 region is CASSPGHQETQYF. The CDR3 DNA reads as TGTGCCAGCAGCCCGGGACACCAAGAGACCCAGTACTTC. Complete variable domain (other parts from reference TRBV18 and TRBJ2-5): NAGVMQNPRHLVRRRGQEARLRCSPMKGHSHVYWYRQLPEEGLKFMVYLQKENIIDESGMPKERFSAEFPKEGPSILRIQQVVRGDSAAYFCASSPGHQETQYFGPGTRLLVL.

This chain uses TRBV7-2 with TRBJ2-1; TRBD1 is a possible D gene (6 bases). CDR3 length equals 15 residues. V was pared by 3 bases and J by 0 bases, with 9 bases between. Germline V gene data show CDR1 as SGHTA and CDR2 as FQGNSA. The CDR3 reads CASSLWTDSYNEQFF. CDR3 sequence (DNA): TGTGCCAGCAGCTTGTGGACAGACTCCTACAATGAGCAGTTCTTC.

This clonotype was observed a few times. The chain combines TRBV27 with TRBJ1-5; D gene uncertain. The V and J ends lost 3 bases and 3 bases respectively, with 9 bases between them. Germline loops: CDR1 MNHEY, CDR2 SMNVEV (reference sequence). This CDR3 is built from 14 residues. The CDR3 region has the DNA TGTGCCAGCAGTTTCGCCGTGGACAATCAGCCCCAGCATTTT. Translating it yields CASSFAVDNQPQHF.

V is TRBV9 and J is TRBJ1-6; no firm D call. Looked up from germline, CDR1 is SGDLS and CDR2 is YYNGEE. This CDR3 spans 16 amino acids. The ends were cut back, 0 bases at V and 4 bases at J, with 11 bases in the middle. CDR3 sequence: CASSVDRDPYNSPLHF. The DNA for the CDR3 is TGTGCCAGCAGCGTAGACCGGGATCCGTATAATTCACCCCTCCACTTT.

The rearrangement joins TRBV12-3 or TRBV12-4 to TRBJ2-7; 11 nucleotides align to TRBD2. This CDR3 comprises 15 residues. V lost 3 bases, J lost 5 bases, and 6 bases stayed unmatched. The CDR3 DNA is TGTGCCAGCAGTTTCCCTAGCGGGGGGATCGACGAGCAGTACTTC. Translating gives CASSFPSGGIDEQYF.

J is TRBJ2-2 and V is TRBV28, with TRBD1 identical over 8 bases. Trimming cost V 3 bases and J 6 bases; bases outside gene matches: 12. The CDR3 extends over 17 amino acids. Germline V gene sequence: CDR1 MDHEN, CDR2 SYDVKM. CDR3 sequence: CASSFQRTGFFPGELFF. The CDR3 nucleotides are TGTGCCAGCAGTTTTCAAAGGACAGGGTTCTTCCCCGGGGAGCTGTTTTTT.

This clonotype appeared a few times. The V and J genes are TRBV7-2 and TRBJ2-3; 7 bases match TRBD2. J was trimmed by 0 bases and V by 5 bases; bases with no gene match: 8. This CDR3 spans 16 amino acids. Germline V gene lookup returns CDR1 SGHTA and CDR2 FQGNSA. The CDR3 region has the DNA TGTGCCAGCAGCCTTCATCCTAGCGGTAGCACAGATACGCAGTATTTT. Encoded protein: CASSLHPSGSTDTQYF.